Described below is a single TCR beta chain sequence and its context. PCR was performed a second time for roughly 7 to 12 cycles using a sample-barcoded 5' primer and a J-beta primer mix. TCRdb fed the 5' RACE reads into MiXCR, producing one record per CDR3 protein. The sample contains more than 650,000 distinct CDR3 sequences, 53% of which appear only once. This record belongs to a study of blood T cells in healthy people across ages. The receptor was isolated from a man aged 80 or over in good health. Sample: blood.

CDR3 protein: CASSLQGLAAPGYTF. The CDR3 coding sequence is TGTGCCAGCAGCTTGCAGGGATTGGCCGCCCCTGGCTACACCTTC. The chain joins TRBV5-5 to TRBJ1-2; D is perhaps TRBD1 (5 bases). The CDR3 length is 15 residues. Germline V CDR1 and CDR2: SGHKS, YYEKEE (reference sequence). V gave up 1 base and J gave up 7 bases, with 17 bases separating them.